A selection of T cell receptor beta chains follows, all from one sample in a study of radiotherapy plus CTLA-4 blockade in lung cancer. The repertoire was sequenced with immunoSEQ multiplex PCR; TCRdb's copy has only in-frame clones and lacks some. The sample has about 39,000 clones, roughly 79% seen once. This material consisted of peripheral blood, taken from a patient treated with radiotherapy plus ipilimumab. Every receptor here comes from a human donor with non-small cell lung cancer that progressed on radiotherapy plus ipilimumab. Both conserved end residues are part of each CDR3. Fields, in order: J gene, D gene, V gene, CDR3 length, clone size, CDR3 DNA, CDR3 protein. A D gene is named only where the DNA matches it firmly. Clone size is stated in some rows and not others, as once, few, many or a class when expanded.

>TRBJ2-2|TRBD2|TRBV25-1|17|.
TGTGCCAGCGGTGAAGTGCTACTAGCGGGGTTGCCCGGGGAGCTGTTTTTT
CASGEVLLAGLPGELFF
>TRBJ2-5|TRBD1|TRBV2|14|.
TGTGCCAGCGGTGCACAGGGGAACCAAGAGACCCAGTACTTC
CASGAQGNQETQYF
>TRBJ1-3|.|TRBV7-7|15|.
TGTGCTAGCAGCTTAGGGGCAGGGTCTGGAAACACCATATATTTT
CASSLGAGSGNTIYF
>TRBJ2-3|.|TRBV5-5|15|.
TGTGCCAGTTGGACGGGACTTTCGATCACAGATACGCAGTATTTT
CASWTGLSITDTQYF
>TRBJ2-7|.|TRBV4-1|14|.
TGCGCCAGCAGCCAACCGGGACATACCTACGAGCAGTACTTC
CASSQPGHTYEQYF
>TRBJ2-1|TRBD1|TRBV6-5|14|.
TGTGCCAGCAGCCGGACAGGACTTTACAATGAGCAGTTCTTC
CASSRTGLYNEQFF
>TRBJ2-5|TRBD2|TRBV9|15|.
TGTGCCAGCACTATTAGCGGGTTCGGTGGGGAGACCCAGTACTTC
CASTISGFGGETQYF
>TRBJ1-1|.|TRBV6-5|14|.
TGTGCCAGCTCCGGGTCGGGAATGAACACTGAAGCTTTCTTT
CASSGSGMNTEAFF
>TRBJ1-6|TRBD1|TRBV4-2|17|.
TGTGCCAGCAGCTACCCGTTGGGACAGTCCTATAATTCACCCCTCCACTTT
CASSYPLGQSYNSPLHF
>TRBJ2-6|.|TRBV5-1|19|once
TGCGCCAGCAGCTTGTCCCGGGACATTAAAAAGGCTGGGGCCAACGTCCTGACTTTC
CASSLSRDIKKAGANVLTF
>TRBJ1-3|.|TRBV27|15|.
TGTGCCAGCAGTCTTACAGGAAACTCTGGAAACACCATATATTTT
CASSLTGNSGNTIYF
>TRBJ1-6|.|TRBV12-2|17|.
TGTGCAAGTCTCGCTCTTCGGGACAGGGGTTATAATTCACCCCTCCACTTT
CASLALRDRGYNSPLHF
>TRBJ2-7|TRBD1|TRBV5-1|15|.
TGCGCCAGCAGCTTGGAGGGACAGGGGGCCTACGAGCAGTACTTC
CASSLEGQGAYEQYF
>TRBJ2-3|.|TRBV6-4|15|few
TGTGCCAGCAGTGCCACTGGAGGTGGCACAGATACGCAGTATTTT
CASSATGGGTDTQYF
>TRBJ1-4|.|TRBV15|13|.
TGTGCCTCAGGGAGGGCAGCTAATGAAAAACTGTTTTTT
CASGRAANEKLFF
>TRBJ1-1|.|TRBV6-5|14|few
TGTGCCAGCAGGGTCTGGGAGACGAACACTGAAGCTTTCTTT
CASRVWETNTEAFF
>TRBJ2-3|TRBD2|TRBV4-3|15|few
TGCGCCAGCAGCCCCTGGGCGGGGGGTCGAGATACGCAGTATTTT
CASSPWAGGRDTQYF